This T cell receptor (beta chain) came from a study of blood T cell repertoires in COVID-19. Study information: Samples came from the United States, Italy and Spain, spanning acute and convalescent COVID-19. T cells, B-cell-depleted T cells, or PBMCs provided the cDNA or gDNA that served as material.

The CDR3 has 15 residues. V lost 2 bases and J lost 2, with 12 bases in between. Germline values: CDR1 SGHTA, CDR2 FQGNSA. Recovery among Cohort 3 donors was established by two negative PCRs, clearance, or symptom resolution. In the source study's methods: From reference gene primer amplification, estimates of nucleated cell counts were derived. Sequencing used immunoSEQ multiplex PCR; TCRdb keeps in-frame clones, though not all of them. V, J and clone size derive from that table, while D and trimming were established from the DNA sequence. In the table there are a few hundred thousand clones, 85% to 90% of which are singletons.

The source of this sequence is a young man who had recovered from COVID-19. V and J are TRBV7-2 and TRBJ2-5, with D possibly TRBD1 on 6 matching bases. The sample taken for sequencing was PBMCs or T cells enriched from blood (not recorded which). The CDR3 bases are TGTGCCAGCAGCTTAAAACAGGGTCTTCAAGAGACCCAGTACTTC. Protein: CASSLKQGLQETQYF.